This T cell receptor beta chain derives from a study of shared clonotypes between healthy human individuals. Overall study context: Plates per donor: three CD4 naive, three CD4 memory, two CD8 naive, one CD8 memory. Study findings and constraints: Generally, estimated richness proved larger in naive subsets than it did in memory subsets. Expectations were that clonotype sharing among donors would be affected by sequencing depth.

In regard to this clone: Its antigen is undetermined. The same CDR3 also results from other DNA sequences found in this sample.

Some clones are missing from TCRdb's copy, which holds only in-frame ones; the method was immunoSEQ multiplex PCR. The sample has 1,400,000 or so clones; approximately 98.5% are singletons. The sequencing sample was made of naive CD4+ T cells sorted from blood. As to subset: CD45RA+ positively selected. The sequence was obtained from a man aged 25-45 years in good health.

CDR3 in amino acids: CASSLTSGSPYEQYF. The CDR3 nucleotides read TGCGCCAGCAGCCTTACTAGCGGGAGTCCGTACGAGCAGTACTTC. The rearrangement uses TRBV5-1 and TRBJ2-7; 11 bases line up with TRBD2. Trimming cost V 4 bases and J 4 bases; bases outside gene matches: 7. Looked up from germline, CDR1 is SGHRS and CDR2 is YFSETQ. The CDR3 consists of 15 residues.